What follows is one T cell receptor (beta chain) and its context. Its matching antigen is unknown. CDR3 length: 13 residues. Germline loops: CDR1 SGHDN, CDR2 FVKESK. The sample originates from a study of post-analysis software for immune sequencing data. Tagging with unique molecular identifiers was a feature of the TCR beta cDNA libraries. TCRdb re-derived calls from the PCR reads in MiXCR, one entry per CDR3 protein. This sample has 650,000 to 850,000 distinct CDR3 sequences, with under 70% found just once. Overall study results and limits: The study found TRBV5-6, TRBV5-1 and TRBV20-1 among five or six TRBV segments more frequent in patients than controls.

The sample comprised blood. The origin of this receptor is a girl aged 10-17 years with multiple sclerosis. The gene calls are TRBV14 and TRBJ2-4; D is perhaps TRBD1 (5 bases). The J call may be in error: the DNA end matches TRBJ2-7 better. The CDR3, as DNA: TGTGCCAGCAGCCAAGATCCCAGGGTCGAGCAGTACTTC. It is translated as CASSQDPRVEQYF.